The clone carrying this TCR beta chain was seen more than once but under ten times. The antigen remains unidentified. The data were obtained in a study of T cell repertoires in ileal Crohn's disease. Study as a whole: Patients had a median roughly 8-year disease duration, and approximately 35% were active smokers. The M6 sample came from neoterminal ileum during colonoscopy after surgery. All patients had surgery for stricturing (roughly 61%) or penetrating (39%) disease.

The CDR3 length is 12 residues. CDR1 is GTSNPN and CDR2 is SVGIG in the germline V gene (reference sequence). V lost 8 bases, J lost 3 bases, and 11 bases lay in between. Stated time point: neoterminal ileum biopsy at postoperative endoscopy, about 6 months after surgery. Study-wide findings and caveats: Clonality above 26.8% at surgery always came with endoscopic recurrence.

Profiling relied on immunoSEQ multiplex PCR, and the TCRdb table lists in-frame clones only, not all of them. The repertoire holds approximately 19,000 clones, with approximately 70% as singletons. Sequenced input: ileal tissue. J is TRBJ1-5 and V is TRBV30; the D is unclear. The origin of this receptor is an adult with Crohn's disease. CDR3 in amino acids: CANKTPNQPQHF. CDR3 bases: TGTGCCAATAAGACACCCAATCAGCCCCAGCATTTT.